The text below deals with one TCR beta chain. In the authors' methods: Estimation of nucleated cell counts relied on the amplification of reference gene primers. Method: immunoSEQ multiplex PCR; TCRdb's copy keeps in-frame clones and lacks some. D and trimming were read from the DNA, whereas the V and J calls and clone size are those reported in that table. In the table there are around 81,000 clones, 82% of which are singletons. These data are taken from a study of blood T cell repertoires in COVID-19. Study as a whole: Specimens from acute and convalescent COVID-19 originated in the United States, Italy and Spain. From T cells, B-cell-depleted T cells, or PBMCs came the material, which was cDNA or gDNA.

Trimming took 6 bases from V and 5 from J, leaving 16 bases between them. The germline V gene encodes CDR1 MRHNA and CDR2 SNTAGT. This CDR3 contains 14 residues. The TCR comes from a human donor in a cohort sampled during active COVID-19. The rearrangement uses TRBV6-4 and TRBJ1-1; tentative D call: TRBD1 (6 bases). The sample was peripheral blood. CDR3 loop: CASRHTGLETEAFF. For the CDR3, the DNA is TGTGCCAGCAGGCACACAGGGTTGGAGACTGAAGCTTTCTTT.